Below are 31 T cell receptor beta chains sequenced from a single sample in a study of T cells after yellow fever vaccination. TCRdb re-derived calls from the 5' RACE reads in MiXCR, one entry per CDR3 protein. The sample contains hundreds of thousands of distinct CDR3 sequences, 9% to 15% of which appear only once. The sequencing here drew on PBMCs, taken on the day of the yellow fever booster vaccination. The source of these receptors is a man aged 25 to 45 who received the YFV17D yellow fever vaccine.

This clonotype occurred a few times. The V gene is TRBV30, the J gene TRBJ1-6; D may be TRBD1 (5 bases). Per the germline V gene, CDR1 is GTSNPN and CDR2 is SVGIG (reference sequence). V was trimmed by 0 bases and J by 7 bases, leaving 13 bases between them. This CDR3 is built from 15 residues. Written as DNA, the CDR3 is TGTGCCTGGAGTGTACCGGGACGCTCAAATTCACCCCTCCACTTT. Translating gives CAWSVPGRSNSPLHF. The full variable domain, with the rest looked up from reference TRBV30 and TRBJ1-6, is SQTIHQWPATLVQPVGSPLSLECTVEGTSNPNLYWYRQAAGRGLQLLFYSVGIGQISSEVPQNLSASRPQDRQFILSSKKLLLSDSGFYLCAWSVPGRSNSPLHFGNGTRLTVT.

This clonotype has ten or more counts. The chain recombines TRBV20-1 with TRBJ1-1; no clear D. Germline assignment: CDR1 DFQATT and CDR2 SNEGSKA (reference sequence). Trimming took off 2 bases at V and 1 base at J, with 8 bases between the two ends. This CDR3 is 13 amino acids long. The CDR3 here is CSARISPNTEAFF. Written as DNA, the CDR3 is TGCAGTGCTAGAATCAGCCCGAACACTGAAGCTTTCTTT.

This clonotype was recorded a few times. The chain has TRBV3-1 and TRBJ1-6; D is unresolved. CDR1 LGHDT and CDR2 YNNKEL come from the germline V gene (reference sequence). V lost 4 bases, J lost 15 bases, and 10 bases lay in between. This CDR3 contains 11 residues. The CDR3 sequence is CASSLGPHLHF. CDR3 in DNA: TGTGCCAGCAGCCTCGGCCCCCACCTCCACTTT.

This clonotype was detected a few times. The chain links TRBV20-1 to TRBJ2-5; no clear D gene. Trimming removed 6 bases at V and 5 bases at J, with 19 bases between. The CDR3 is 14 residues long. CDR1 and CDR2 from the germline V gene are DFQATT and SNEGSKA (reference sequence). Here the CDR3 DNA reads TGCAGTGCCGCCCCGCCCCGTGGGTTGGAGACCCAGTACTTC. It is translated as CSAAPPRGLETQYF.

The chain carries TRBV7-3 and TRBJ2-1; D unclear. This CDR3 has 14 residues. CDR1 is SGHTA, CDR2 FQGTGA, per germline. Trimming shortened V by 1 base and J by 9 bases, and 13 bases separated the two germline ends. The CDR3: CASSLRPGASEQFF. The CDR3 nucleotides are TGTGCCAGCAGCTTAAGACCAGGAGCGAGTGAGCAGTTCTTC.

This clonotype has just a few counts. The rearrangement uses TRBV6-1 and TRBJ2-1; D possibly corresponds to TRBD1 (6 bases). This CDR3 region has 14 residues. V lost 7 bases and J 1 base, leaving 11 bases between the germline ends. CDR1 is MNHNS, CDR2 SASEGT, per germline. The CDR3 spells CASNPGQSYNEQFF. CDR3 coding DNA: TGTGCCAGCAACCCAGGACAGTCCTACAATGAGCAGTTCTTC.

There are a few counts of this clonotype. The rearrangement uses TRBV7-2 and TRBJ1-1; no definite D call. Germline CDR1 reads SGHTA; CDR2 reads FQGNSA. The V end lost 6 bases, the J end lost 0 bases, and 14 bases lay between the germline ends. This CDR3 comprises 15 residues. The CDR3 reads CASRPARSMNTEAFF. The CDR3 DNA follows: TGTGCCAGCAGACCAGCTAGGTCCATGAACACTGAAGCTTTCTTT. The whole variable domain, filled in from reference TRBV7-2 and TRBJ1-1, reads GAGVSQSPSNKVTEKGKDVELRCDPISGHTALYWYRQSLGQGLEFLIYFQGNSAPDKSGLPSDRFSAERTGGSVSTLTIQRTQQEDSAVYLCASRPARSMNTEAFFGQGTRLTVV.

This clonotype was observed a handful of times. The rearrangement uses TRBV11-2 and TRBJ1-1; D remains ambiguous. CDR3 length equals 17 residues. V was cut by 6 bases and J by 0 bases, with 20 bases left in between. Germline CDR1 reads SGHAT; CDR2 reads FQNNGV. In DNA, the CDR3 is TGTGCCAGCAGTCAAAATCCCAGGTGGAGGTTGAACACTGAAGCTTTCTTT. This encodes CASSQNPRWRLNTEAFF.

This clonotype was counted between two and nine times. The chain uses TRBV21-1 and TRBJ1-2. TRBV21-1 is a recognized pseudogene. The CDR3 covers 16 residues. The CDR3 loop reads CASSKALSTENYGYTF. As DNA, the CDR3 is TGTGCCAGCAGCAAAGCGCTTTCTACGGAGAACTATGGCTACACCTTC.

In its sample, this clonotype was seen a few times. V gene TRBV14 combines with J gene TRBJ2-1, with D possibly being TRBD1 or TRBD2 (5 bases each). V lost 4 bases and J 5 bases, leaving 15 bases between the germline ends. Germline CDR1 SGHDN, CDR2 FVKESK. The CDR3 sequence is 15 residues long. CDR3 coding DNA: TGTGCCAGCAGCCTACGGAACCGGGGCGACAATGAGCAGTTCTTC. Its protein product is CASSLRNRGDNEQFF.

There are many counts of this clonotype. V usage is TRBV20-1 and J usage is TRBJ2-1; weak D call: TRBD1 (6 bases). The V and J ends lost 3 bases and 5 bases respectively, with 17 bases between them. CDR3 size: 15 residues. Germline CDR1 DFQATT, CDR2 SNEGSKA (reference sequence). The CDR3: CSASPLRDIDNEQFF. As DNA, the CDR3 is TGCAGTGCTAGCCCTCTCCGGGACATTGACAATGAGCAGTTCTTC.

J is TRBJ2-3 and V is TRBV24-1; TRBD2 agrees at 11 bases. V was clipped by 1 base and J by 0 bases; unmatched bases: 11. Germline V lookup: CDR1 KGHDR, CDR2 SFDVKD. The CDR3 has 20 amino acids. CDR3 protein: CATSDFGLTGTSGSTDTQYF. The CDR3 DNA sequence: TGTGCCACCAGTGATTTCGGACTCACCGGGACTAGCGGTAGCACAGATACGCAGTATTTT.

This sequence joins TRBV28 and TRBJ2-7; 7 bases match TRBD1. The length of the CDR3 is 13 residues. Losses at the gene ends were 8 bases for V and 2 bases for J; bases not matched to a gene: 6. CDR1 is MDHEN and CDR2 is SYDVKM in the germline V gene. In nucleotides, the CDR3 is TGTGCCAGCGGGTGGACAGGACCCTACGAGCAGTACTTC. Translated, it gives CASGWTGPYEQYF.

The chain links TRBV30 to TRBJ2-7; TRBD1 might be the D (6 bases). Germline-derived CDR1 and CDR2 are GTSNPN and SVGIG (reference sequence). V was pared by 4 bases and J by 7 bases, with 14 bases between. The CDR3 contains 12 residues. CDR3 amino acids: CAWTTGSGEQYF. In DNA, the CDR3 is TGTGCCTGGACGACAGGATCGGGGGAGCAGTACTTC.

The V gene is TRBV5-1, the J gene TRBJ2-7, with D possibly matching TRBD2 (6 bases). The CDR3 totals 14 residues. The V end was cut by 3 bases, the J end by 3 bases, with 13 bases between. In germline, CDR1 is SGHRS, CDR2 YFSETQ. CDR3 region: CASSSGGAHYEQYF. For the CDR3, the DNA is TGCGCCAGCAGCTCTGGAGGGGCCCACTACGAGCAGTACTTC.

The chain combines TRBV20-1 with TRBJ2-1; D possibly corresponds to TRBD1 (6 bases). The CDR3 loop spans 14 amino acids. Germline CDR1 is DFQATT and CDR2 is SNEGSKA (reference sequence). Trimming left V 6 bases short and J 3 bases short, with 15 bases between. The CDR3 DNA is TGCAGTGCCCGCCACGGACAGAGCTACAATGAGCAGTTCTTC. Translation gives CSARHGQSYNEQFF.

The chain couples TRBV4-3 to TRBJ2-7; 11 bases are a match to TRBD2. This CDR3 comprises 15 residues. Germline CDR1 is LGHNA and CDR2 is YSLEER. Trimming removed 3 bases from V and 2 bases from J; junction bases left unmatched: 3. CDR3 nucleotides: TGCGCCAGCAGCCAGAATAGCGGGAGGGCCTACGAGCAGTACTTC. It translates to CASSQNSGRAYEQYF.

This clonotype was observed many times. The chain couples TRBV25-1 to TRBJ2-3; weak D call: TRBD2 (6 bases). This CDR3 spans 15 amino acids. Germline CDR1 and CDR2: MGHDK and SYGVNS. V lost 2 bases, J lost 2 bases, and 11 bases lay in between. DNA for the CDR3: TGTGCCAGCAGTGAACCCAGCGGGTTCACAGATACGCAGTATTTT. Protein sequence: CASSEPSGFTDTQYF.

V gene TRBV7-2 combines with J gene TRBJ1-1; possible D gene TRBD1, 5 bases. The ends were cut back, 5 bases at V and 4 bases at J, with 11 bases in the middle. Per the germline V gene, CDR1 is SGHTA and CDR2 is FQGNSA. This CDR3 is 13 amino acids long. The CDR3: CASSPMGVTEAFF. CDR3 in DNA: TGTGCCAGCAGCCCAATGGGGGTCACTGAAGCTTTCTTT.

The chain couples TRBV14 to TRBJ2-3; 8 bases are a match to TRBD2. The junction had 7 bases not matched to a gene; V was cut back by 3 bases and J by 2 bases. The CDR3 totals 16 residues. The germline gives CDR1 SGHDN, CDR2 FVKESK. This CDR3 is CASSHFLAGPTDTQYF. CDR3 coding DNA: TGTGCCAGCAGCCACTTTCTAGCGGGTCCCACAGATACGCAGTATTTT.

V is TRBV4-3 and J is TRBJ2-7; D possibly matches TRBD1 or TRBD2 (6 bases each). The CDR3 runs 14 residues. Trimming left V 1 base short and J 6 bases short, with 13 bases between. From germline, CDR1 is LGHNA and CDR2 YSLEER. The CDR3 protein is CASSQGGGLIEQYF. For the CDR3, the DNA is TGCGCCAGCAGCCAAGGAGGGGGACTTATCGAGCAGTACTTC.

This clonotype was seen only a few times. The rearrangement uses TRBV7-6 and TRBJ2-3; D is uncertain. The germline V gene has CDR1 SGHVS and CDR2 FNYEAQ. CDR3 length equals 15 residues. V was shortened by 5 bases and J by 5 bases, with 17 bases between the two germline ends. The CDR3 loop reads CASSPHGPPGDTQYF. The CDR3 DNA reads TGTGCCAGCAGCCCCCACGGCCCCCCGGGAGATACGCAGTATTTT.

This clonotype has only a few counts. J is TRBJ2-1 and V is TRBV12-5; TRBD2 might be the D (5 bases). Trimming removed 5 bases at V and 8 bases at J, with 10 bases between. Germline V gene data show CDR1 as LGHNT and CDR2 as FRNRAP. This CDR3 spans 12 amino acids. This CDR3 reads CASGPEAYEQFF. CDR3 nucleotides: TGTGCTAGTGGTCCGGAGGCATATGAGCAGTTCTTC.

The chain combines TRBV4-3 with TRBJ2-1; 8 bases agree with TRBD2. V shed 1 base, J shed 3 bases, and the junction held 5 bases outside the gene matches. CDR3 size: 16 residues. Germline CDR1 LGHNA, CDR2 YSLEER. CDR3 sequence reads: CASSQGGLANYNEQFF. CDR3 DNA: TGCGCCAGCAGCCAAGGTGGACTAGCTAACTACAATGAGCAGTTCTTC.

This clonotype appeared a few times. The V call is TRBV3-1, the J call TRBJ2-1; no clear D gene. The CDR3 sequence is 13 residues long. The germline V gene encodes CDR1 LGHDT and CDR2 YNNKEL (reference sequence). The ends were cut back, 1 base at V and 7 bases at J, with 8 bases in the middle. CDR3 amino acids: CASSQAPQNEQFF. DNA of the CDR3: TGTGCCAGCAGCCAAGCCCCCCAGAATGAGCAGTTCTTC.

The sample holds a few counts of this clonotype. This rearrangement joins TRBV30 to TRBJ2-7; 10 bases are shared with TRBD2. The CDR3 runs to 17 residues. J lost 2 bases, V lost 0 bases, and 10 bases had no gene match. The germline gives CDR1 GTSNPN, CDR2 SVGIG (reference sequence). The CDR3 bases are TGTGCCTGGAGTGTGTCAGAGACTAGCGGGCTCGCCTACGAGCAGTACTTC. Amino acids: CAWSVSETSGLAYEQYF.

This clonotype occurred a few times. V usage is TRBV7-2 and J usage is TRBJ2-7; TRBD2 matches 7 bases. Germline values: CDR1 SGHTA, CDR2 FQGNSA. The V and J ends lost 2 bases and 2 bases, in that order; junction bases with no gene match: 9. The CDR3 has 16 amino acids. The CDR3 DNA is TGTGCCAGCAGCTTATGGGGAGGGAAGAGGCCCTACGAGCAGTACTTC. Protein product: CASSLWGGKRPYEQYF. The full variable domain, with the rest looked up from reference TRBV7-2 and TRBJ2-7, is GAGVSQSPSNKVTEKGKDVELRCDPISGHTALYWYRQSLGQGLEFLIYFQGNSAPDKSGLPSDRFSAERTGGSVSTLTIQRTQQEDSAVYLCASSLWGGKRPYEQYFGPGTRLTVT.

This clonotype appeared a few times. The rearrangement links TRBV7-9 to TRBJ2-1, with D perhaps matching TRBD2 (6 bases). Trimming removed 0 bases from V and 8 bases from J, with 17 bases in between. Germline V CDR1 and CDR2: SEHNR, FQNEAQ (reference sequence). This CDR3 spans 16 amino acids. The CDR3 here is CASSLALASQGDEQFF. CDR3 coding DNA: TGTGCCAGCAGCTTAGCGCTAGCGTCCCAAGGCGATGAGCAGTTCTTC.

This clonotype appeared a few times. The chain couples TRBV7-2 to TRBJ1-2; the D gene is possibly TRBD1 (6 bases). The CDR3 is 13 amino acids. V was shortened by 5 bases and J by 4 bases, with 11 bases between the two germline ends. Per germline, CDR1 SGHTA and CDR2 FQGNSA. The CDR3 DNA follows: TGTGCCAGCAGCCGGACAGCGTCCTATGGCTACACCTTC. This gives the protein CASSRTASYGYTF.

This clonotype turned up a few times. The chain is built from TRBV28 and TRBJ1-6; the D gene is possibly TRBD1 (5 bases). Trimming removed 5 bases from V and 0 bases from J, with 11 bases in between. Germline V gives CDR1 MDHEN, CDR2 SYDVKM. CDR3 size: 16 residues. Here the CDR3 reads CASSIRVGSYNSPLHF. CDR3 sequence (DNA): TGTGCCAGCAGTATCAGGGTTGGCTCCTATAATTCACCCCTCCACTTT.

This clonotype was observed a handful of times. CDR3 coding DNA: TGTGCCAGCAGCTCACTAGCGGGAGTTGGAGAGCAGTACTTC. This gives the protein CASSSLAGVGEQYF. The chain links TRBV5-4 to TRBJ2-7; 11 bases align to TRBD2. The ends lost 3 bases at V and 7 bases at J; junction bases unmatched: 6. Germline V gene data show CDR1 as SGHNT and CDR2 as YYREEE (reference sequence). This CDR3 has 14 amino acids.